This entry concerns a single TCR beta chain. Its antigen target is currently unknown. No base-level quality is on record; no much larger clone is a single base apart. The immunoSEQ Assay was the method used to sequence TCRbeta CDR3 regions. After extraction, genomic DNA underwent amplification by bias-controlled multiplex PCR, followed by high-throughput sequencing. Concerning the study's data processing: To quantify the absolute abundance of each unique TCRbeta CDR3 region, sequences were collapsed and filtered. T cell fraction was estimated by normalizing TCRbeta template counts to usable DNA, with usable DNA measured through amplification of reference genes found in all nucleated cells. Repertoire TCRs were annotated as SARS-CoV-2-specific by exact matching of V gene, CDR3 amino acid sequence and J gene to a known reactive TCR set. The reference SARS-CoV-2 TCR set was obtained from MIRA and was filtered for enrichment in COVID-19-positive ImmuneCODE repertoires, whereby public or cross-reactive TCRs were removed. Using the MIRA antigens, annotated TCRs were further analysed by specific ORF or by position within an ORF. Depth was the summed frequency of annotated unique rearrangements, while breadth was defined as annotated unique rearrangements over total unique productive rearrangements. Two-sided Wilcoxon rank-sum tests were used to compare TCR breadth between groups. TCRdb mirrors the immuneACCESS table, restricted to in-frame sequences. Some clones are absent from its copies; in checked studies, under half trace to an unresolved V gene, and the reason for the others is unknown. That table supplies the V and J calls and clone size; D and trimming were determined from the DNA. Counted in this sample were around 300,000 clones; approximately 90% of them appeared once. Clones ranked in the top ten supply roughly 5% of the sample.

The source of the sample is a study of Ad26.COV2.S vaccination and SARS-CoV-2 variants (dated by TCRdb to the early 2020s). About the full investigation: Vaccine-arm donors came from COV1001, a multicentre, randomized, double-blind, placebo-controlled phase I-IIa trial of Ad26.COV2.S in healthy adults. Dosing of Ad26.COV2.S was intramuscular, at either 5x10^10 or 1x10^11 viral particles, delivered as one shot or as two shots spaced 56 days apart. TCRbeta repertoire sequencing was used to assess the specificity and breadth of SARS-CoV-2-reactive T cell receptors after Ad26.COV2.S vaccination. Throughout the experiments and outcome assessment, investigators stayed blinded to trial group allocation. The TCR-sequenced set comprised roughly 30 samples: about 19 Ad26.COV2.S vaccine recipients, 5 placebo recipients and 8 SARS-CoV-2 convalescent individuals. Participants in the trial were split at random into five groups of five each, receiving low-dose or high-dose Ad26.COV2.S once or twice, or else placebo on both occasions.

The treatment or condition label here, explained by the study, means: some 20 received Ad26.COV2.S at low or high dose, single or two shots; about 5 received placebo; per-sample allocation not given. Repertoires of vaccine and placebo recipients were sequenced from samples collected on day 63 after the first injection. Cohort 1b enrolled fewer than 30 adults aged 18-55 years at a single site in Boston, USA, between 29 July and 7 August 2020. Ad26.COV2.S was a replication-incompetent adenovirus type 26 vector that expressed a prefusion-stabilized SARS-CoV-2 spike protein derived from the original Wuhan strain. On the study overall, not on this receptor specifically: Ad26.COV2.S recipients had higher spike-specific TCR breadth than placebo recipients (P = 0.0014). Vaccine and placebo recipients had comparable non-spike TCR breadth, which fits with the vaccine containing only spike. It was noted by the authors that total T cell responses may have been underestimated by the TCR breadth and depth analyses. The study was not powered to compare responses between vaccine doses or regimens. After vaccination, spike-specific CD8+ and CD4+ T cell responses were reported to show substantial breadth.

This specimen was peripheral blood, taken in a trial of Ad26.COV2.S vaccine versus placebo. This clonotype was sampled from a person aged 18-65 years who received the Ad26.COV2.S COVID-19 vaccine or a placebo.

DNA sequence: TGTGCCAGTAAACACCGGGACGGACAGACCTTACTCTCTGGGGCCAACGTCCTGACTTTC. Its translation reads: CASKHRDGQTLLSGANVLTF. The receptor chain draws on TRBV19 and TRBJ2-6, with a tentative D gene TRBD1 over 6 matching bases. From its cysteine to its phenylalanine, the CDR3 spans 20 amino acids. The only DNA kept is the CDR3, 60 bases in frame from the first base. The trim is 7 bases for V and 0 bases for J, with a gap of 25 bases between the germline ends. The germline V gene (reference sequence) yields LNHDA for CDR1 and SQIVND for CDR2.